Below, 12 T cell receptor beta chains from the same sample are listed, as sequenced in a study of blood T cell repertoires in COVID-19. The data were produced by immunoSEQ multiplex PCR, yet TCRdb's version contains in-frame clones alone and is incomplete. The sample contains some 200,000 clones, about 85% of which appear only once. The sequenced sample consisted of peripheral blood. These receptor sequences come from a woman of 80 years or more with COVID-19, enrolled during active disease.

This chain connects TRBV29-1 to TRBJ1-3, with a weak D call TRBD1 (5 bases). Trimming left V 7 bases short and J 2 bases short, with 18 bases between. CDR3 length: 15 residues. Germline V gene lookup returns CDR1 SQVTM and CDR2 ANQGSEA. The CDR3 spells CSAVTGPETGNTIYF. The CDR3 nucleotides are TGCAGCGCTGTAACAGGACCCGAGACTGGAAACACCATATATTTT. The whole variable domain, remainder taken from reference TRBV29-1 and TRBJ1-3, is SAVISQKPSRDICQRGTSLTIQCQVDSQVTMMFWYRQQPGQSLTLIATANQGSEATYESGFVIDKFPISRPNLTFSTLTVSNMSPEDSSIYLCSAVTGPETGNTIYFGEGSWLTVV.

The J gene is TRBJ2-5, the V gene TRBV6-5, with 10 bases that match TRBD1. Germline assignment: CDR1 MNHEY and CDR2 SVGAGI. Losses at the gene ends were 4 bases for V and 5 bases for J; bases not matched to a gene: 7. The CDR3 length is 15 residues. The CDR3: CASSFQTGGWETQYF. CDR3 nucleotide sequence: TGTGCCAGCAGTTTCCAGACAGGGGGCTGGGAGACCCAGTACTTC.

This clone has just a few counts. The J gene is TRBJ1-2, the V gene TRBV6-6; 12 bases match TRBD1. CDR3 length: 15 residues. The germline CDR1 and CDR2 sequences are MNHNY and SVGAGI (reference sequence). J gave up 7 bases and V 6 bases, and 9 bases lay outside the gene matches. The CDR3 DNA sequence: TGTGCCAGCAGCACCGGGACAGGGGGCGCGAGTGGCTACACCTTC. This gives the protein CASSTGTGGASGYTF.

In its sample, this clone was seen once. The CDR3, as DNA: TGTGCCAGCAAAATGCTGGGAGAGGGTCAGCCCCAGCATTTT. As protein: CASKMLGEGQPQHF. The V gene is TRBV6-6, the J gene TRBJ1-5; no firm D call. This CDR3 comprises 14 residues. V was shortened by 7 bases and J by 6 bases, with 16 bases between the two germline ends. The germline CDR1 and CDR2 sequences are MNHNY and SVGAGI (reference sequence).

The chain links TRBV10-3 to TRBJ1-6; D remains ambiguous. This CDR3 is built from 12 residues. The ends were cut back, 3 bases at V and 10 bases at J, with 7 bases in the middle. In germline, CDR1 is ENHRY, CDR2 SYGVKD. The CDR3 loop reads CAISDGLSPLHF. The CDR3 nucleotides are TGTGCCATCAGTGATGGACTCTCACCCCTCCACTTT.

This clone was picked up one time. The genes are TRBV24-1 and TRBJ2-3; the match to TRBD2 covers 7 bases. Germline V gene lookup returns CDR1 KGHDR and CDR2 SFDVKD. The CDR3 runs 13 residues. Trimming took 9 bases from V and 3 from J; bases not matched to a gene: 5. The CDR3 here is CATGSGGTDTQYF. CDR3 nucleotide sequence: TGTGCCACCGGCTCGGGGGGAACAGATACGCAGTATTTT.

The rearrangement links TRBV5-4 to TRBJ2-7, with a possible D match to TRBD1 (6 bases). The CDR3 length is 15 residues. Trimming took 1 base from V and 0 from J, leaving 11 bases between them. CDR1 and CDR2 from the germline V gene are SGHNT and YYREEE (reference sequence). Here the CDR3 reads CASSLTGSISYEQYF. The CDR3 DNA follows: TGTGCCAGCAGCTTGACAGGGAGCATCTCCTACGAGCAGTACTTC. Looking up the rest from reference TRBV5-4 and TRBJ2-7 gives the full variable domain: ETGVTQSPTHLIKTRGQQVTLRCSSQSGHNTVSWYQQALGQGPQFIFQYYREEENGRGNFPPRFSGLQFPNYSSELNVNALELDDSALYLCASSLTGSISYEQYFGPGTRLTVT.

The genes are TRBV10-3 and TRBJ1-1, with D possibly being TRBD1 (6 bases). V was trimmed by 5 bases and J by 1 base, leaving 8 bases between them. The CDR3 spans 13 residues. Germline assignment: CDR1 ENHRY and CDR2 SYGVKD. CDR3 in amino acids: CAISRQENTEAFF. As DNA, the CDR3 is TGTGCCATCAGTCGACAGGAGAACACTGAAGCTTTCTTT.

V is TRBV6-5 and J is TRBJ2-2; 8 bases agree with TRBD2. V gave up 7 bases and J gave up 4 bases; unmatched junction bases: 11. Germline V gives CDR1 MNHEY, CDR2 SVGAGI. The length of the CDR3 is 16 residues. The CDR3 reads CASTNSGGGGTGELFF. Written as DNA, the CDR3 is TGTGCCAGCACTAACTCGGGGGGGGGCGGCACCGGGGAGCTGTTTTTT.

This clone was counted only a few times. The V gene is TRBV5-1, the J gene TRBJ2-7; 10 bases align to TRBD1. The germline CDR1 and CDR2 sequences are SGHRS and YFSETQ. Trimming cost V 4 bases and J 2 bases; bases outside gene matches: 6. CDR3 size: 15 residues. The CDR3 region has the DNA TGCGCCAGCAGCCCGATAGGACAGGGGGCCTACGAGCAGTACTTC. It encodes CASSPIGQGAYEQYF.

The J gene is TRBJ2-7, the V gene TRBV7-2; 8 bases agree with TRBD1. The CDR3 loop spans 15 amino acids. The junction had 5 bases not matched to a gene; V was cut back by 1 base and J by 3 bases. The germline CDR1 and CDR2 sequences are SGHTA and FQGNSA. The CDR3 is CASSLVGDRSYEQYF. The CDR3 DNA reads as TGTGCCAGCAGCTTAGTGGGGGACAGGAGCTACGAGCAGTACTTC. Full variable domain (missing parts from reference TRBV7-2 and TRBJ2-7): GAGVSQSPSNKVTEKGKDVELRCDPISGHTALYWYRQSLGQGLEFLIYFQGNSAPDKSGLPSDRFSAERTGGSVSTLTIQRTQQEDSAVYLCASSLVGDRSYEQYFGPGTRLTVT.

This clone has more than one count but fewer than ten. The rearrangement uses TRBV10-3 and TRBJ1-1; 7 bases agree with TRBD1. CDR1 and CDR2 from the germline V gene are ENHRY and SYGVKD. The CDR3 runs to 15 residues. The junction had 13 bases not matched to a gene; V was cut back by 10 bases and J by 2 bases. The CDR3 coding sequence is TGTGCCACTAAACCCGCCGGGACAGATAACACTGAAGCTTTCTTT. It is translated as CATKPAGTDNTEAFF.